Below are 29 T cell receptor beta chains sequenced from a single sample in a study of cytomegalovirus exposure and HLA in healthy donors. The PCR was carried out with 60 Vbeta primers and 13 Jbeta primers. Clones were read by immunoSEQ multiplex PCR, and TCRdb kept only the in-frame ones, dropping some. The sample has about 82,000 clones, around three fifths seen once. Sequences were obtained from PBMCs. The source of these receptors is a woman in her forties or fifties in good health and CMV-seropositive.

This clone was counted between two and nine times. The V and J genes are TRBV7-2 and TRBJ2-1; TRBD2 matches at 10 bases. In germline, CDR1 is SGHTA, CDR2 FQGNSA. The CDR3 is made up of 16 amino acids. J was trimmed by 10 bases and V by 5 bases; bases with no gene match: 14. The CDR3: CASSPSVAGGPKEQFF. DNA for the CDR3: TGTGCCAGCAGCCCGTCCGTAGCGGGGGGCCCAAAGGAGCAGTTCTTC.

V usage is TRBV28 and J usage is TRBJ2-3, with TRBD1 matching 8 bases. The germline CDR1 and CDR2 sequences are MDHEN and SYDVKM. The CDR3 extends over 15 amino acids. V lost 7 bases to trimming and J lost 4 bases; unmatched junction nucleotides: 10. The CDR3 loop is CASTPDRGSPDTQYF. CDR3 DNA sequence: TGTGCCAGCACCCCCGACAGGGGCTCCCCAGATACGCAGTATTTT.

This clone has only a few counts. The chain couples TRBV28 to TRBJ1-1; 10 nucleotides match TRBD1. This CDR3 region has 14 residues. Trimming took 7 bases from V and 4 from J; bases not matched to a gene: 6. Germline V gene lookup returns CDR1 MDHEN and CDR2 SYDVKM. The chain's CDR3 is CASTRDRGGTEAFF. As DNA, the CDR3 is TGTGCCAGCACCCGGGACAGGGGTGGCACTGAAGCTTTCTTT.

The chain uses TRBV4-3 and TRBJ1-2; 11 nucleotides align to TRBD1. This CDR3 has 15 amino acids. V gave up 4 bases and J gave up 5 bases; unmatched junction bases: 6. Germline V gene lookup returns CDR1 LGHNA and CDR2 YSLEER. The CDR3 bases are TGCGCCAGCAGCCTTGGACAGGGGGCGGATTATGGCTACACCTTC. Its translation is CASSLGQGADYGYTF.

This clone was seen a handful of times. The DNA of the CDR3 is TGTGCCAGCAGTGACTCTGGGGCCGATACGCAGTATTTT. Translated, it gives CASSDSGADTQYF. The V call is TRBV28, the J call TRBJ2-3; perhaps TRBD1 as D (5 bases). The germline CDR1 and CDR2 sequences are MDHEN and SYDVKM. There are 13 residues in the CDR3. Trimming stripped 5 bases from V and 6 bases from J, with 12 bases between.

The chain employs TRBV28 and TRBJ1-5; 8 bases map to TRBD1. The CDR3 runs 16 residues. Per germline, CDR1 MDHEN and CDR2 SYDVKM. The V and J ends lost 3 bases and 2 bases, in that order; junction bases with no gene match: 6. In DNA form, the CDR3 reads TGTGCCAGCAGTTTCGACAGGGGTACGGGCAATCAGCCCCAGCATTTT. This encodes CASSFDRGTGNQPQHF.

J is TRBJ1-1 and V is TRBV30; TRBD1 matches at 10 bases. V lost 5 bases and J lost 6; bases outside the gene matches: 12. Germline CDR1 GTSNPN, CDR2 SVGIG (reference sequence). The CDR3 covers 15 residues. The CDR3 DNA reads as TGTGCCTGGGGACAGGGGGGATTAAGGGCCTCTGAAGCTTTCTTT. Its protein product is CAWGQGGLRASEAFF.

This rearrangement joins TRBV19 to TRBJ1-5, with D possibly TRBD1 on 6 matching bases. The germline V gene has CDR1 LNHDA and CDR2 SQIVND (reference sequence). This CDR3 has 14 residues. Deletions cut 7 bases from V and 2 bases from J, with 12 bases between. The CDR3 coding sequence is TGTGCCAGTAACTGGGAGGGGGGCAATCAGCCCCAGCATTTT. Translation gives CASNWEGGNQPQHF.

J is TRBJ2-2 and V is TRBV2; 11 bases are a match to TRBD2. V was pared by 4 bases and J by 3 bases, with 4 bases of the junction left unmatched. Germline CDR1 SNHLY, CDR2 FYNNEI. This CDR3 comprises 16 residues. The CDR3 reads CASSAIAGGYTGELFF. CDR3 coding DNA: TGTGCCAGCAGTGCCATAGCGGGGGGGTACACCGGGGAGCTGTTTTTT.

The rearrangement links TRBV28 to TRBJ1-4, with D possibly being TRBD1 (5 bases). The length of the CDR3 is 18 residues. V lost 4 bases and J 4 bases, leaving 22 bases between the germline ends. The germline CDR1 and CDR2 sequences are MDHEN and SYDVKM. The CDR3 region is CASSSYVRPGGVNEKLFF. DNA of the CDR3: TGTGCCAGCAGTTCCTACGTTCGGCCGGGGGGGGTTAATGAAAAACTGTTTTTT.

V usage is TRBV27 and J usage is TRBJ1-6; 9 nucleotides align to TRBD1. CDR1 and CDR2 from the germline V gene are MNHEY and SMNVEV (reference sequence). V shed 4 bases and J 11 bases; nucleotides not matched to a gene: 9. This CDR3 is 15 amino acids long. The CDR3 here is CASSYTGGFLAPLHF. CDR3 in DNA: TGTGCCAGCAGTTACACAGGGGGCTTTCTGGCACCCCTCCACTTT.

The V and J genes are TRBV19 and TRBJ2-2, with TRBD2 identical over 8 bases. With 5 bases clipped from V and 0 bases from J, the junction kept 2 bases outside the gene matches. CDR3 length: 15 residues. CDR1 is LNHDA and CDR2 is SQIVND in the germline V gene (reference sequence). CDR3 nucleotide sequence: TGTGCCAGTAGTCACGGGGGGGCGAACACCGGGGAGCTGTTTTTT. It yields the protein CASSHGGANTGELFF.

This clone was observed a few times. V usage is TRBV28 and J usage is TRBJ1-4; 9 bases align to TRBD1. The junction had 10 bases not matched to a gene; V was cut back by 3 bases and J by 2 bases. The germline V gene has CDR1 MDHEN and CDR2 SYDVKM. The CDR3 consists of 18 residues. The CDR3 spells CASSFALQQGATNEKLFF. The DNA for the CDR3 is TGTGCCAGCAGTTTTGCCCTACAACAGGGGGCCACTAATGAAAAACTGTTTTTT.

The V call is TRBV5-6, the J call TRBJ1-5; D is perhaps TRBD1 (5 bases). This CDR3 has 13 residues. V dropped 2 bases and J dropped 4 bases, with 7 bases sitting between them. Germline values: CDR1 SGHDT, CDR2 YYEEEE. The CDR3 loop is CASSFRANQPQHF. The CDR3 nucleotides are TGTGCCAGCAGCTTCAGGGCAAATCAGCCCCAGCATTTT.

The sample holds one count of this clone. The chain carries TRBV7-6 and TRBJ2-1; TRBD2 matches at 10 bases. Germline CDR1 SGHVS, CDR2 FNYEAQ. This CDR3 contains 16 residues. V lost 3 bases, J lost 2 bases, and 4 bases stayed unmatched. This chain's CDR3 is CASSFSSGGPYNEQFF. CDR3 bases: TGTGCCAGCAGCTTTTCTAGCGGGGGCCCCTACAATGAGCAGTTCTTC.

This rearrangement joins TRBV29-1 to TRBJ2-3; 9 bases align to TRBD2. The CDR3 is 17 amino acids. CDR1 is SQVTM and CDR2 is ANQGSEA in the germline V gene. V lost 3 bases and J lost 0; bases outside the gene matches: 10. DNA of the CDR3: TGCAGCGTTGATGGAGAGAAGCGGGGGGCAAGCACAGATACGCAGTATTTT. Its translation is CSVDGEKRGASTDTQYF.

This sequence joins TRBV2 and TRBJ1-2; D is ambiguous. This CDR3 region has 13 residues. V dropped 5 bases and J dropped 4 bases, with 11 bases sitting between them. CDR1 SNHLY and CDR2 FYNNEI come from the germline V gene. CDR3 sequence: CASSLSFLYGYTF. DNA for the CDR3: TGTGCCAGCAGTCTCAGTTTCCTCTATGGCTACACCTTC.

The CDR3 spells CASSSRGHGDTQYF. CDR3 DNA: TGTGCCAGCAGTTCCAGGGGGCATGGAGATACGCAGTATTTT. V gene TRBV27 combines with J gene TRBJ2-3; 8 nucleotides align to TRBD1. CDR3 length: 14 residues. The germline gives CDR1 MNHEY, CDR2 SMNVEV (reference sequence). The J segment lost 5 bases and the V segment lost 4 bases, leaving 5 bases of the junction unmatched.

This clone has a handful of counts. This chain uses TRBV7-6 with TRBJ2-7; D might be TRBD2 (7 bases). Between the trimmed V and J ends, which lost 5 bases and 3 bases, there was a span of 14 bases. The CDR3 covers 14 residues. Germline CDR1 SGHVS, CDR2 FNYEAQ. The CDR3 protein is CASSQGGVIYEQYF. CDR3 nucleotides: TGTGCCAGCAGCCAAGGGGGGGTGATCTACGAGCAGTACTTC.

The rearrangement links TRBV5-4 to TRBJ1-1, with 7 bases that match TRBD1. Germline V gene data show CDR1 as SGHNT and CDR2 as YYREEE (reference sequence). Unmatched junction bases numbered 12, after V lost 5 bases and J lost 5 bases. The CDR3 runs 15 residues. CDR3 in amino acids: CASRAETGSVTEAFF. CDR3 DNA sequence: TGTGCCAGCAGGGCGGAGACAGGGAGCGTTACTGAAGCTTTCTTT. The entire variable domain, with the rest obtained from reference TRBV5-4 and TRBJ1-1, is as follows: ETGVTQSPTHLIKTRGQQVTLRCSSQSGHNTVSWYQQALGQGPQFIFQYYREEENGRGNFPPRFSGLQFPNYSSELNVNALELDDSALYLCASRAETGSVTEAFFGQGTRLTVV.

The sample holds a few counts of this clone. This chain links TRBV29-1 with TRBJ1-1, with 8 bases identical to TRBD1. CDR3 length: 13 residues. Trimming removed 5 bases from V and 7 bases from J; junction bases left unmatched: 9. Germline values: CDR1 SQVTM, CDR2 ANQGSEA. The CDR3: CSVQKGGQDEAFF. The CDR3 DNA is TGCAGCGTTCAAAAAGGGGGACAGGATGAAGCTTTCTTT.

The table lists this clone with a few counts. The gene calls are TRBV27 and TRBJ2-1, with 8 bases fitting TRBD1. CDR1 is MNHEY and CDR2 is SMNVEV in the germline V gene (reference sequence). V was pared by 5 bases and J by 6 bases, with 6 bases of the junction left unmatched. CDR3 size: 14 residues. CDR3 bases: TGTGCCAGCAGTCCCGGGACAGGACTCAATGAGCAGTTCTTC. Translating it yields CASSPGTGLNEQFF.

V usage is TRBV30 and J usage is TRBJ1-3; perhaps TRBD1 as D (5 bases). CDR1 is GTSNPN and CDR2 is SVGIG in the germline V gene (reference sequence). The CDR3 sequence is 14 residues long. Trimming pared 5 bases from V and 2 bases from J, leaving 13 bases between. CDR3: CAWGQGYTGNTIYF. CDR3 DNA: TGTGCCTGGGGGCAGGGATATACTGGAAACACCATATATTTT.

V usage is TRBV6-1 and J usage is TRBJ1-4; D possibly corresponds to TRBD1 (6 bases). V was trimmed by 2 bases and J by 5 bases, leaving 18 bases between them. This CDR3 has 17 residues. Looked up from germline, CDR1 is MNHNS and CDR2 is SASEGT. In DNA form, the CDR3 reads TGTGCCAGCAGTGAATTCGGACAGCCAAGTACCAATGAAAAACTGTTTTTT. Translated, it gives CASSEFGQPSTNEKLFF.

The V call is TRBV4-1, the J call TRBJ2-2; 8 nucleotides line up with TRBD2. With 0 bases clipped from V and 8 bases from J, the junction kept 5 bases outside the gene matches. The CDR3 runs to 15 residues. Germline values: CDR1 MGHRA, CDR2 YSYEKL. The CDR3 sequence is CASSQDSGGGGELFF. The CDR3 region has the DNA TGCGCCAGCAGCCAAGATTCGGGGGGGGGAGGGGAGCTGTTTTTT.

The chain couples TRBV2 to TRBJ2-2; 7 bases line up with TRBD1. Losses at the gene ends were 5 bases for V and 2 bases for J; bases not matched to a gene: 5. CDR1 and CDR2 from the germline V gene are SNHLY and FYNNEI. The CDR3 spans 15 residues. CDR3 sequence reads: CASSRTGGNTGELFF. CDR3 nucleotides: TGTGCCAGCAGTCGGACAGGTGGAAACACCGGGGAGCTGTTTTTT.

The gene calls are TRBV10-2 and TRBJ2-3; 12 nucleotides align to TRBD1. The germline gives CDR1 WSHSY, CDR2 SAAADI. The CDR3 has 16 amino acids. V trimming: 5 bases; J trimming: 1 base; junction bases outside the gene matches: 4. CDR3 region: CASSPGQGARTDTQYF. The CDR3 coding sequence is TGCGCCAGCAGTCCGGGACAGGGGGCCCGCACAGATACGCAGTATTTT.

Here the CDR3 DNA reads TGTGCCAGCGGCAGCGAGAGCAATCAGCCCCAGCATTTT. It is translated as CASGSESNQPQHF. The rearrangement links TRBV6-5 to TRBJ1-5, with unresolved D. V lost 8 bases, J lost 1 base, and 9 bases lay in between. This CDR3 is built from 13 residues. The germline gives CDR1 MNHEY, CDR2 SVGAGI.

A word on this clone: The junction departs from the called germline gene at one end, perhaps through a read error. The CDR3 DNA is TGTGCCAGCAGCGTAGCGGTAGGAGCCCAAGAGACCCAGTACTTC. Amino acids: CASSVAVGAQETQYF. The chain recombines TRBV7-8 with TRBJ2-5; maybe TRBD2 (6 bases). The CDR3 totals 15 residues. In germline, CDR1 is SGHVS, CDR2 FQNEAQ.